This section outlines one TCR beta chain sequence together with its context. Whoever was chosen for sequencing had shown CD8+CD57+ cell expansion by flow cytometry. Genomic DNA provided the template from which TCR beta VDJ and CDR3 profiles were obtained. MiXCR, run by TCRdb on the reads, gives a single entry per CDR3 protein. The sample lists around 170,000 distinct CDR3 sequences, 40% to 55% occurring once. This sample was included in a study of CD8+CD57+ T cells in acquired aplastic anemia. The sequence was collected from a human donor with aplastic anemia. Material: sorted CD4+, CD8+, or CD8+CD57+ T cells (not recorded which) from PBMCs.

Here the CDR3 DNA reads TGTGCCAGCAAGATTATGAACACTGAAGCTTTCTTT. Translated: CASKIMNTEAFF. The chain has TRBV2 and TRBJ1-1; D unclear. The germline V and J ends were trimmed by 7 bases and 0 bases, with 6 bases remaining between them. Germline V gene sequence: CDR1 SNHLY, CDR2 FYNNEI. CDR3 length equals 12 residues.